The 5 T cell receptor beta chains listed next were all sequenced from one sample in a study of pediatric ulcerative colitis. One to two pinch biopsies were taken from the rectum during colonoscopy. Assay used: immunoSEQ multiplex PCR; TCRdb lists only in-frame clones, some missing. The sample carries roughly 25,000 clones, 55% to 75% recorded once. The source material was gut tissue. These receptors were collected from a boy aged 5 to 17 with severe ulcerative colitis.

The V call is TRBV5-1, the J call TRBJ2-5; 7 nucleotides agree with TRBD2. The CDR3 is made up of 14 amino acids. J gave up 2 bases and V 1 base, and 2 bases lay outside the gene matches. Per the germline V gene, CDR1 is SGHRS and CDR2 is YFSETQ. The CDR3 coding sequence is TGCGCCAGCAGCTTGCTAGCGGCACAAGAGACCCAGTACTTC. Protein sequence: CASSLLAAQETQYF.

This clone is labeled as medium-sized. The genes are TRBV13 and TRBJ2-1; possible D gene TRBD2, 5 bases. Trimming shortened V by 5 bases and J by 7 bases, and 9 bases separated the two germline ends. Germline CDR1 reads PRHDT; CDR2 reads FYEKMQ (reference sequence). This CDR3 spans 12 amino acids. This CDR3 is CASSNRGNEQFF. CDR3 nucleotide sequence: TGTGCCAGCAGCAATAGAGGGAATGAGCAGTTCTTC.

Of note for this clone: Germline is not matched at one junction end, which may reflect a read error. V is TRBV7-7 and J is TRBJ2-1, with D perhaps TRBD1 or TRBD2 (6 bases each). The CDR3 consists of 12 residues. CDR1 is SSHAT, CDR2 FNYEAQ, per germline (reference sequence). CDR3 loop: CASSLVGGEQFF. DNA for the CDR3: TGTGCTAGCAGCTTAGTAGGGGGGGAGCAGTTCTTC. Using reference TRBV7-7 and TRBJ2-1 for the parts outside the CDR3, the full variable domain is GAGVSQSPRYKVTKRGQDVTLRCDPISSHATLYWYQQALGQGPEFLTYFNYEAQPDKSGLPSDRFSAERPEGSISTLTIQRTEQRDSAMYRCASSLVGGEQFFGPGTRLTVL.

The V gene is TRBV19, the J gene TRBJ2-6; no reliable D call. Per the germline V gene, CDR1 is LNHDA and CDR2 is SQIVND (reference sequence). V shed 4 bases and J shed 0 bases, with 4 bases lying between them. The CDR3 is 14 residues long. CDR3 nucleotide sequence: TGTGCCAGTAGTAGAGACTCTGGGGCCAACGTCCTGACTTTC. It encodes CASSRDSGANVLTF.

The chain has TRBV7-3 and TRBJ2-2; TRBD2 matches 7 bases. The germline V gene has CDR1 SGHTA and CDR2 FQGTGA. The CDR3 totals 18 residues. V lost 2 bases to trimming and J lost 4 bases; unmatched junction nucleotides: 13. The CDR3 sequence: CASSLSAGVTSGTGELFF. In DNA form, the CDR3 reads TGTGCCAGCAGCTTATCTGCGGGAGTTACTTCGGGCACCGGGGAGCTGTTTTTT. Full variable domain (missing parts from reference TRBV7-3 and TRBJ2-2): GAGVSQTPSNKVTEKGKYVELRCDPISGHTALYWYRQSLGQGPEFLIYFQGTGAADDSGLPNDRFFAVRPEGSVSTLKIQRTERGDSAVYLCASSLSAGVTSGTGELFFGEGSRLTVL.